This TCR beta chain stems from a study of T cells in localized non-small cell lung cancer. The study's findings and limits: Sequence data derive from only one tumor region, so heterogeneity remains possible. Adjacent lung exhibited a median of 57 among the 100 most abundant tumor clones.

Sequenced by immunoSEQ multiplex PCR; TCRdb stores in-frame clones only, minus some. Of under 100,000 clones in the sample, around 90% were seen once. As regards this clone: The antigen is not known. One end of the junction fails to match germline, which may point to a read error.

Looked up from germline, CDR1 is SSHAT and CDR2 is FNYEAQ (reference sequence). The CDR3 is made up of 14 amino acids. The gene calls are TRBV7-7 and TRBJ2-5; unclear D gene. Sequenced here: peripheral blood, sampled before any cancer treatment. This receptor was obtained from a woman aged 40-69 years with stage I squamous cell lung carcinoma. For the CDR3, the DNA is TGTGCTAGCAGCTTAAACAGAGCTCAAGAGACCCAGTACTTC. This gives the protein CASSLNRAQETQYF.